This T cell receptor (beta chain) was recovered during a study of cytomegalovirus exposure and HLA in healthy donors. Study-wide points: When presence/absence was analysed, sequencing depth was taken to be roughly uniform across donors. Per published reports, the classifier diagnosed cytomegalovirus status with high specificity and sensitivity. A later analysis by the authors found several of the most significant clusters apparently linked to common viral pathogens.

This PCR relied on a set of 60 Vbeta primers and 13 Jbeta primers. Method: immunoSEQ multiplex PCR; TCRdb's copy keeps in-frame clones and lacks some. The table records under 150,000 clones, around three quarters of them present only once. V lost 7 bases, J lost 7 bases, and 16 bases lay in between. The CDR3 is made up of 13 amino acids. Germline V lookup: CDR1 LGHNA, CDR2 YNFKEQ. Of note for this clone: Its antigen is currently unknown.

The source material was PBMCs. V and J are TRBV4-2 and TRBJ1-1; possible D gene TRBD1, 5 bases. The origin of this receptor is a man aged 35 to 55 in good health and CMV-seropositive. The CDR3 sequence: CASTPGRGGEAFF. For the CDR3, the DNA is TGTGCCAGCACCCCAGGGAGGGGTGGTGAAGCTTTCTTT.